This TCR beta chain stems from a study of tumour-infiltrating T cells in Burkitt lymphoma. Looking at the study overall: Overall and progression-free survival were predicted by productive clonality.

Profiled with immunoSEQ multiplex PCR; TCRdb holds only in-frame clones, not every one. The profile shows fewer than 8,500 clones, roughly 73% of them singletons. This clone turned up a few times. The sample comprised tumor tissue. This clonotype was obtained from a human donor with diffuse large B-cell lymphoma.

CDR3 DNA sequence: TGTGCCAGCAGTTACAAGGGCGGAGATGAAAAACTGTTTTTT. Translated: CASSYKGGDEKLFF. J is TRBJ1-4 and V is TRBV6-5; no definite D call. There are 14 residues in the CDR3. V lost 2 bases and J 6 bases, leaving 10 bases between the germline ends. Germline V gives CDR1 MNHEY, CDR2 SVGAGI.